Listed here are 19 T cell receptor beta chains from one sample, sequenced in a study of OX40 agonist ivuxolimab in advanced cancers. Using immunoSEQ multiplex PCR, the repertoire was profiled, and TCRdb retains in-frame clones only, with some absent. Among around 80,000 clones listed, 70% to 90% were seen once. The sequencing here drew on CD4+ or CD8+ T cells sorted from blood, taken in a trial of the OX40 agonist ivuxolimab. All receptors derive from an adult with an advanced solid tumor such as melanoma, head and neck, liver or kidney cancer.

This chain links TRBV5-1 with TRBJ2-5; no reliable D call. Germline V gene sequence: CDR1 SGHRS, CDR2 YFSETQ. Trimming took 0 bases from V and 1 from J, leaving 7 bases between them. The CDR3 runs to 14 residues. CDR3 in amino acids: CASSLGAVQETQYF. CDR3 coding DNA: TGCGCCAGCAGCTTGGGGGCGGTCCAAGAGACCCAGTACTTC.

CDR3 DNA: TGTGCCAGCAGCTTGGACAGACCTCCGAACACTGAAGCTTTCTTT. This codes for CASSLDRPPNTEAFF. V gene TRBV7-6 combines with J gene TRBJ1-1; D might be TRBD1 (6 bases). CDR1 and CDR2 from the germline V gene are SGHVS and FNYEAQ. This CDR3 has 15 amino acids. The germline V and J ends were trimmed by 3 bases and 1 base, with 12 bases remaining between them.

The rearrangement joins TRBV7-2 to TRBJ1-4; TRBD1 matches 9 bases. Germline V gives CDR1 SGHTA, CDR2 FQGNSA. Losses at the gene ends were 5 bases for V and 7 bases for J; bases not matched to a gene: 8. This CDR3 has 15 residues. This chain's CDR3 is CASSHRQGGGEKLFF. In DNA, the CDR3 is TGTGCCAGCAGCCACCGACAGGGGGGGGGTGAAAAACTGTTTTTT.

This clone was observed a single time. The J gene is TRBJ2-1, the V gene TRBV12-5, with 9 bases matching TRBD2. CDR3 length: 17 amino acids. CDR1 and CDR2 from the germline V gene are LGHNT and FRNRAP. Unmatched junction bases numbered 15, after V lost 4 bases and J lost 8 bases. CDR3 sequence reads: CASGSTPSSGKADEQFF. The CDR3, as DNA: TGTGCTAGTGGTTCTACCCCCTCTAGCGGGAAGGCGGATGAGCAGTTCTTC. The entire variable domain, with the rest obtained from reference TRBV12-5 and TRBJ2-1, is as follows: DARVTQTPRHKVTEMGQEVTMRCQPILGHNTVFWYRQTMMQGLELLAYFRNRAPLDDSGMPKDRFSAEMPDATLATLKIQPSEPRDSAVYFCASGSTPSSGKADEQFFGPGTRLTVL.

This chain links TRBV7-2 with TRBJ2-1; no firm D call. This CDR3 is 12 amino acids long. The germline V and J ends were trimmed by 0 bases and 4 bases, with 1 base remaining between them. Looked up from germline, CDR1 is SGHTA and CDR2 is FQGNSA. As DNA, the CDR3 is TGTGCCAGCAGCTTAGCGTACAATGAGCAGTTCTTC. Its translation is CASSLAYNEQFF.

This sequence joins TRBV2 and TRBJ2-5, with D possibly being TRBD2 (6 bases). Germline V CDR1 and CDR2: SNHLY, FYNNEI. V lost 7 bases to trimming and J lost 5 bases, with 17 bases between them. There are 14 residues in the CDR3. This CDR3 is CASKEGLDGETQYF. DNA of the CDR3: TGTGCCAGCAAGGAGGGGCTAGACGGGGAGACCCAGTACTTC.

The chain combines TRBV9 with TRBJ2-6, with a weak D call TRBD1 (6 bases). Germline-derived CDR1 and CDR2 are SGDLS and YYNGEE. This CDR3 is built from 18 residues. Trimming left V 3 bases short and J 0 bases short, with 16 bases between. The CDR3 bases are TGTGCCAGCAGCGCCCGACAGGAATTTAGCTCTGGGGCCAACGTCCTGACTTTC. This codes for CASSARQEFSSGANVLTF.

CDR3 sequence: CASCHGQGNEQFF. For the CDR3, the DNA is TGTGCCAGCTGCCACGGACAGGGGAATGAGCAGTTCTTC. The chain employs TRBV21-1 and TRBJ2-1; the DNA was not used to check the table's D call, TRBD1. TRBV21-1 is a pseudogene locus. The CDR3 is 13 amino acids.

This sequence joins TRBV7-8 and TRBJ2-1; 8 nucleotides line up with TRBD2. Germline trimming cut 3 bases from V and 6 bases from J; bases unmatched to any gene: 22. This CDR3 region has 20 residues. In germline, CDR1 is SGHVS, CDR2 FQNEAQ. The CDR3 here is CASSLVGTFFREGPGNEQFF. The CDR3 region has the DNA TGTGCCAGCAGCTTGGTGGGGACTTTTTTCCGGGAGGGCCCTGGCAATGAGCAGTTCTTC. Full variable domain (remainder filled in from reference TRBV7-8 and TRBJ2-1): GAGVSQSPRYKVAKRGQDVALRCDPISGHVSLFWYQQALGQGPEFLTYFQNEAQLDKSGLPSDRFFAERPEGSVSTLKIQRTQQEDSAVYLCASSLVGTFFREGPGNEQFFGPGTRLTVL.

This clone was recorded once. The rearrangement uses TRBV6-1 and TRBJ1-1; no definite D call. V lost 6 bases to trimming and J lost 4 bases, with 18 bases between them. The germline V gene has CDR1 MNHNS and CDR2 SASEGT. This CDR3 contains 15 residues. CDR3 sequence reads: CASSEIPKGGTEAFF. The CDR3 nucleotides are TGTGCCAGCAGCGAAATTCCAAAGGGAGGCACTGAAGCTTTCTTT.

The CDR3 DNA is TGTGCCAGCAGCTTCCTACTTGACTACGAGCAGTACTTC. This encodes CASSFLLDYEQYF. The chain joins TRBV7-2 to TRBJ2-7; D is unresolved. Trimming took 3 bases from V and 3 from J, leaving 9 bases between them. CDR1 is SGHTA and CDR2 is FQGNSA in the germline V gene. This CDR3 is built from 13 residues. The full variable domain, its missing parts supplied by reference TRBV7-2 and TRBJ2-7, is GAGVSQSPSNKVTEKGKDVELRCDPISGHTALYWYRQSLGQGLEFLIYFQGNSAPDKSGLPSDRFSAERTGGSVSTLTIQRTQQEDSAVYLCASSFLLDYEQYFGPGTRLTVT.

The count of this clone is one. The chain recombines TRBV6-1 with TRBJ1-2; perhaps TRBD1 as D (6 bases). V was pared by 1 base and J by 4 bases, with 13 bases between. The CDR3 covers 15 residues. CDR1 is MNHNS and CDR2 is SASEGT in the germline V gene. The CDR3 DNA follows: TGTGCCAGCAGTGAAGTCTTGACAGGAAGCTATGGCTACACCTTC. Its protein is CASSEVLTGSYGYTF.

This clone occurred a few times. The V gene is TRBV2, the J gene TRBJ2-7, with a weak D call TRBD2 (6 bases). This CDR3 region has 13 residues. Trimming removed 9 bases from V and 0 bases from J, with 12 bases in between. Germline V CDR1 and CDR2: SNHLY, FYNNEI. CDR3: CARAGLDSYEQYF. The CDR3 DNA sequence: TGTGCCAGGGCGGGACTGGACTCCTACGAGCAGTACTTC.

The chain recombines TRBV27 with TRBJ2-1; 8 bases agree with TRBD1. The CDR3 runs to 13 residues. Trimming at V came to 5 bases and at J to 12 bases, leaving 9 bases not matched to a gene. Germline V gene lookup returns CDR1 MNHEY and CDR2 SMNVEV (reference sequence). The CDR3 reads CASSPQGAGGQFF. CDR3 coding DNA: TGTGCCAGCAGTCCGCAGGGGGCAGGAGGGCAGTTCTTC.

This chain links TRBV5-3 with TRBJ2-1; TRBD2 agrees at 7 bases. TRBV5-3 is flagged as an ORF with uncertain function. The J segment lost 2 bases and the V segment lost 2 bases, leaving 13 bases of the junction unmatched. The CDR3 covers 18 residues. CDR3 sequence (DNA): TGTGCCAGAAGCTTCTTTGGCCCAGCGGGGAGTACCTACAATGAGCAGTTCTTC. It yields the protein CARSFFGPAGSTYNEQFF.

With respect to this clone: The junction departs from germline at one end; a sequencing error may be responsible. The J gene is TRBJ2-2, the V gene TRBV7-6; 7 bases fit TRBD1. Germline CDR1 reads SGHVS; CDR2 reads FNYEAQ. This CDR3 spans 16 amino acids. CDR3 amino acids: CASSLRPQGNAGELFF. The CDR3 DNA reads as TGTGCCAGCAGCTTAAGGCCACAGGGGAACGCCGGGGAGCTGTTTTTT.

The chain uses TRBV19 and TRBJ1-5, with D possibly TRBD1 on 6 matching bases. Trimming took 5 bases from V and 2 from J, leaving 10 bases between them. CDR1 is LNHDA and CDR2 is SQIVND in the germline V gene (reference sequence). The length of the CDR3 is 14 residues. Here the CDR3 reads CASSPGVGNQPQHF. The CDR3 DNA is TGTGCCAGTAGTCCAGGGGTGGGCAATCAGCCCCAGCATTTT. Supplemented by reference TRBV19 and TRBJ1-5, the full variable domain reads DGGITQSPKYLFRKEGQNVTLSCEQNLNHDAMYWYRQDPGQGLRLIYYSQIVNDFQKGDIAEGYSVSREKKESFPLTVTSAQKNPTAFYLCASSPGVGNQPQHFGDGTRLSIL.

In DNA form, the CDR3 reads TGTGCCAGCAGCCCCTTTTTTTCTGGGACCCAGTACTTC. Amino acids: CASSPFFSGTQYF. The chain is built from TRBV5-4 and TRBJ2-5; D is undetermined. The CDR3 runs to 13 residues. Per the germline V gene, CDR1 is SGHNT and CDR2 is YYREEE (reference sequence). With 4 bases removed from V and 7 bases from J, the gap between germline ends came to 14 bases.

The chain uses TRBV5-1 and TRBJ1-6, with a possible D match to TRBD1 (5 bases). V gave up 0 bases and J gave up 6 bases, with 7 bases separating them. Germline CDR1 SGHRS, CDR2 YFSETQ. The CDR3 sequence is 14 residues long. The CDR3 region has the DNA TGCGCCAGCAGCTTGGCACAGGCTAATTCACCCCTCCACTTT. Translating it yields CASSLAQANSPLHF. Together with reference TRBV5-1 and TRBJ1-6, the CDR3 gives the full variable domain: KAGVTQTPRYLIKTRGQQVTLSCSPISGHRSVSWYQQTPGQGLQFLFEYFSETQRNKGNFPGRFSGRQFSNSRSEMNVSTLELGDSALYLCASSLAQANSPLHFGNGTRLTVT.